This T cell receptor (beta chain) was observed in a study of blood T cell repertoires in COVID-19. The CDR3 has 17 amino acids. The ends lost 2 bases at V and 2 bases at J; junction bases unmatched: 6. The germline CDR1 and CDR2 sequences are SGHTA and FQGNSA. Authors' analysis steps: Amplification of reference gene primers was used by the study to estimate nucleated cell counts. Here immunoSEQ multiplex PCR was the method, and the copy in TCRdb shows in-frame clones only, minus some. That table furnishes V, J and clone size, whereas the DNA furnished D and trimming. Counted here are fewer than 110,000 clones, about 80% occurring once; the ten biggest clones make up around 12%.

J is TRBJ1-6 and V is TRBV7-2, with TRBD1 identical over 7 bases. The clonotype originates from a human donor in a cohort sampled during active COVID-19. Sequenced sample: peripheral blood. The CDR3 loop reads CASSLLQGGTYNSPLHF. For the CDR3, the DNA is TGTGCCAGCAGCTTACTGCAGGGGGGAACCTATAATTCACCCCTCCACTTT.